This T cell receptor (beta chain) stems from a study of T-cell reconstitution after alpha-beta-depleted transplantation in children. Using unique molecular identifiers, the investigators prepared the TCRbeta library. One entry per CDR3 protein, called by TCRdb with MiXCR from the PCR reads. The table includes around 530,000 distinct CDR3 sequences, 30% to 35% detected once. The V gene end was trimmed by 4 bases and the J gene end by 4 bases; junction bases not matched to a gene: 11. Germline lookup yields CDR1 SGHTA and CDR2 FQGNSA. The CDR3 sequence is 17 residues long. This clonotype has just a few counts.

The chain links TRBV7-2 to TRBJ2-5, with TRBD2 matching 11 bases. This sequence was found in a human donor who donated a stem cell graft to a child with aplastic anemia. This specimen was PBMCs from the stem cell graft donor, taken from the stem cell graft. The CDR3 loop is CASSSHELAGALETQYF. The CDR3 region has the DNA TGTGCCAGCAGCTCCCATGAACTAGCGGGAGCTTTAGAGACCCAGTACTTC.